The rows below give T cell receptor beta chains drawn from one sample of a study of CD8+ T cells in alopecia areata. Profiled with immunoSEQ multiplex PCR; TCRdb holds only in-frame clones, not every one. Of about 180,000 clones listed, roughly 53% are singletons. Material: CD8+ T cells sorted from blood, obtained at week 24, from a patient treated with tofacitinib. All receptors come from a human donor with alopecia areata. Each CDR3 is given with its conserved first and last residue. D genes are given only for firm matches. A row's size may be missing; if present it is once, few, many or a size class.

v_call,d_call,j_call,clone_size,cdr3_nt,cdr3_aa
TRBV9,NA,TRBJ2-1,NA,TGTGCCAGCAGCGGGGGGGCCATCGATGAGCAGTTCTTC,CASSGGAIDEQFF
TRBV6-5,TRBD1,TRBJ2-5,few,TGTGCCAGCAGTTACACAGGACAGGGGAAAGAGACCCAGTACTTC,CASSYTGQGKETQYF
TRBV29-1,TRBD1,TRBJ1-2,few,TGCAGCGCCGGCGGGGTAGATGGGACAGGGGAAGTCCATGGCTACACCTTC,CSAGGVDGTGEVHGYTF
TRBV6-5,TRBD2,TRBJ2-3,few,TGTGCCAGCAGTTACTCGACTAGCGGGGCAGATACGCAGTATTTT,CASSYSTSGADTQYF
TRBV4-3,NA,TRBJ2-1,NA,TGCGCCAGCAGCCAAGATCCATCTAGACTTTCAAGAACTGGCCAGTTCTTC,CASSQDPSRLSRTGQFF
TRBV6-5,TRBD1,TRBJ2-2,NA,TGTGCCAGCAGTTACTGGGACAGGGGAGACACCGGGGAGCTGTTTTTT,CASSYWDRGDTGELFF
TRBV5-1,TRBD1,TRBJ2-7,NA,TGCGCCAGCAGCTTGAGAGGACAGGACTCCTACGAGCAGTACTTC,CASSLRGQDSYEQYF
TRBV2,TRBD1,TRBJ2-7,NA,TGTGCCAGCAGTGACCCCCGGGGACAGGGGGCTGAAGAGCAGTACTTC,CASSDPRGQGAEEQYF
TRBV2,NA,TRBJ1-4,NA,TGTGCCAGCAGTGAAGGAGGCCCGCCTAAACTGTTTTTT,CASSEGGPPKLFF
TRBV4-3,NA,TRBJ2-3,NA,TGCGCCAGCAGCCAAGACCTGGGACCGACGGATACGCAGTATTTT,CASSQDLGPTDTQYF
TRBV7-2,NA,TRBJ2-3,NA,TGTGCCAGCAGCTTAGCCGGGGGACCTACTAGCACAGATACGCAGTATTTT,CASSLAGGPTSTDTQYF
TRBV4-3,NA,TRBJ2-4,NA,TGCGCCAGCAGCCAAGGTGCAGGGTCGGGGGTCATTCAGTACTTC,CASSQGAGSGVIQYF
TRBV30,NA,TRBJ2-2,few,TGTGCCTGGAGTAACAGTCTGAACACCGGGGAGCTGTTTTTT,CAWSNSLNTGELFF
TRBV29-1,NA,TRBJ2-1,few,TGCAGCGTTGAGTGGGGGATTAGGTCCTACAATGAGCAGTTCTTC,CSVEWGIRSYNEQFF
TRBV13,TRBD1,TRBJ2-7,few,TGTGCCAGCAGCCACGTCACCGGGACAGCCTACGAGCAGTACTTC,CASSHVTGTAYEQYF
TRBV29-1,TRBD1,TRBJ2-7,few,TGCAGCGTTAGGACAGGGGACGAGCAGTACTTC,CSVRTGDEQYF
TRBV2,NA,TRBJ1-5,few,TGTGCCAGCAGTACTCGGGGGAGCAATCAGCCCCAGCATTTT,CASSTRGSNQPQHF
TRBV30,NA,TRBJ2-6,once,TGTGCCTGGAGTGTAGGAACAGGGATCTCTGGGGCCAACGTCCTGACTTTC,CAWSVGTGISGANVLTF
TRBV5-6,NA,TRBJ1-1,NA,TGTGCCAGCAGCTTGGGCTACACTGAAGCTTTCTTT,CASSLGYTEAFF
TRBV27,NA,TRBJ1-1,NA,TGTGCCAGCAGTTTATCAGGGATGGCCGAAGCTTTCTTT,CASSLSGMAEAFF
TRBV13,NA,TRBJ2-2,NA,TGTGCCAGCAGCGCGGGCAGCGGGGAGCTGTTTTTT,CASSAGSGELFF
TRBV5-1,NA,TRBJ2-2,NA,TGCGCCAGCATGAGAGATGGCACCGGGGAGCTGTTTTTT,CASMRDGTGELFF
TRBV6-5,NA,TRBJ2-5,few,TGTGCCAGCAGTTACGACGAAGAGACCCAGTACTTC,CASSYDEETQYF
TRBV30,NA,TRBJ2-1,NA,TGTGCCGTCGACGGCAATGAGCAGTTCTTC,CAVDGNEQFF
TRBV7-9,TRBD2,TRBJ2-5,NA,TGTGCCAGCAGCAGGACTAGCGGGGAAGAGACCCAGTACTTC,CASSRTSGEETQYF
TRBV13,TRBD2,TRBJ2-7,few,TGTGCCAGCAGCCGGACTAGCGGGGTAGAGCAGTACTTC,CASSRTSGVEQYF
TRBV30,NA,TRBJ1-4,once,TGTGCCTGGAAAGGGCTAGAAGAAAAACTGTTTTTT,CAWKGLEEKLFF
TRBV11-1,TRBD1,TRBJ2-1,few,TGTGCCAGCACCAGTATGAACGGACAGGTCTCTGGCAATGAGCAGTTCTTC,CASTSMNGQVSGNEQFF
TRBV18,TRBD1,TRBJ2-3,NA,TGTGCCAGCTCACCTCATCCGGGACAGATCACAGATACGCAGTATTTT,CASSPHPGQITDTQYF
TRBV19,NA,TRBJ1-1,NA,TGTGCCAGTAGTTTGACAGTTAGGAACACTGAAGCTTTCTTT,CASSLTVRNTEAFF
TRBV7-7,NA,TRBJ2-1,NA,TGTGCCAGCAGCTTAGAAGGCAGCGATGAGCAGTTCTTC,CASSLEGSDEQFF
TRBV11-2,TRBD2,TRBJ2-3,NA,TGTGCCAGCAGCGACCTAGCGGGGGCTAGCACAGATACGCAGTATTTT,CASSDLAGASTDTQYF
TRBV27,NA,TRBJ2-7,once,TGTGCCAGCAGTTCAGGGGTTGGGGCCTACGAGCAGTACTTC,CASSSGVGAYEQYF
TRBV13,NA,TRBJ2-1,NA,TGTGCCAGCAGCTTAGGGTTACGCTCCTACAATGAGCAGTTCTTC,CASSLGLRSYNEQFF
TRBV2,TRBD1,TRBJ1-2,few,TGTGCCAGCAGTGGTGGGGACAGGGAGGTCGAGGGCTACACCTTC,CASSGGDREVEGYTF
TRBV4-1,NA,TRBJ2-1,NA,TGCGCCAGCAGCCAAAAGGACAGCTTTAACGAGCAGTTCTTC,CASSQKDSFNEQFF
TRBV29-1,NA,TRBJ2-5,few,TGCAGCGCCCAAGGAGGGGAAGAGACCCAGTACTTC,CSAQGGEETQYF
TRBV12-5,NA,TRBJ2-3,NA,TGTGCTAGTGGTTTGGTAAGCGCAGGGTCCACAGATACGCAGTATTTT,CASGLVSAGSTDTQYF
TRBV29-1,NA,TRBJ1-1,NA,TGCAGCGTTCTAGAAGAGAACACTGAAGCTTTCTTT,CSVLEENTEAFF
TRBV11-2,NA,TRBJ1-2,NA,TGTGCCAGCAGCTCTCAATACGCGGGGTGGAAGGATGGCTACACCTTC,CASSSQYAGWKDGYTF
TRBV6-5,NA,TRBJ2-5,NA,TGTGCCAGCAGCTCCCTTCAGGAGGAAGAGACCCAGTACTTC,CASSSLQEEETQYF
TRBV2,TRBD1,TRBJ1-3,few,TGTGCCAGCAGGGCGGGACAGAGCTCTGGAAACACCATATATTTT,CASRAGQSSGNTIYF
TRBV13,NA,TRBJ1-2,NA,TGTGCCAGCAGCAACACCTTAATCGACAGGAGCCTTGACTATGGCTACACCTTC,CASSNTLIDRSLDYGYTF
TRBV7-9,NA,TRBJ2-3,few,TGTGCCAGCGATGACGCCACAGATACGCAGTATTTT,CASDDATDTQYF
TRBV5-1,TRBD1,TRBJ1-5,NA,TGCGCCAGCAGCGCCGGACAGGGCGCTCAGCCCCAGCATTTT,CASSAGQGAQPQHF
TRBV9,TRBD1,TRBJ1-2,few,TGTGCCAGCAGCGGATGGGACAGAGACTATGGCTACACCTTC,CASSGWDRDYGYTF
TRBV4-3,TRBD1,TRBJ2-7,few,TGCGCCAGCAGCCCCACAATGACAGGGGAAGCCGAGCAGTACTTC,CASSPTMTGEAEQYF
TRBV5-1,NA,TRBJ1-2,NA,TGCGCCAGCAGCTTGGGGTCCACTGACCTCGGCTACACCTTC,CASSLGSTDLGYTF
TRBV14,TRBD2,TRBJ2-3,few,TGTGCCAGCAGCCAAGATATGAGCGGGGCAGATACGCAGTATTTT,CASSQDMSGADTQYF